This TCR beta chain was documented in a study of blood T cell repertoires in COVID-19. Study-level information: Material from acute and convalescent COVID-19 was sourced from the United States, Italy and Spain. T cells, B-cell-depleted T cells, or PBMCs supplied cDNA or gDNA.

Profiled with immunoSEQ multiplex PCR; TCRdb holds only in-frame clones, not every one. The sample carries roughly 59,000 clones, roughly 81% recorded once. V shed 0 bases and J shed 0 bases, with 14 bases lying between them. This CDR3 spans 17 amino acids. Germline CDR1 and CDR2: MGHRA and YSYEKL. The TCR sequence derives from a man older than 75 with acute or convalescent COVID-19. The V and J genes are TRBV4-1 and TRBJ2-5, with TRBD2 as a possible D gene (6 bases). The specimen was peripheral blood. In DNA form, the CDR3 reads TGCGCCAGCAGCCAAGATAAGGGAGGAGGTTACCAAGAGACCCAGTACTTC. Amino acid sequence: CASSQDKGGGYQETQYF.